The source of this TCR beta chain is a study of blood T cells in healthy people across ages. Trimming took 7 bases from V and 9 from J; bases not matched to a gene: 6. This CDR3 is built from 11 residues. The germline V gene has CDR1 SQVTM and CDR2 ANQGSEA. This clonotype was detected only a few times. A J-beta primer mix and a sample-barcoded 5' primer were used in a second PCR of roughly 6 to 11 cycles. TCRdb passed the 5' RACE reads through MiXCR, listing each CDR3 protein once. The data contain 600,000 to 850,000 distinct CDR3 sequences, approximately 25% of them singletons. These data were also reused for a study on T cells of mothers and their children. As that study records: The authors added sample barcodes and 2-4 random nucleotides using the M1S primer of the second PCR.

The chain uses TRBV29-1 and TRBJ2-1; 7 bases match TRBD1. Sequencing used blood. This receptor was obtained from a boy between 10 and 17 years old in good health. Here the CDR3 DNA reads TGCAGCGCCACAGGGGCGGTTGAGCAGTTCTTC. It specifies CSATGAVEQFF.